Following are 24 T cell receptor beta chains from one sample sequenced in a study of blood T cell repertoires in COVID-19. Assay: immunoSEQ multiplex PCR; the TCRdb copy retains only in-frame clones and omits some. The sample consists of around 13,000 clones, about four fifths of them appearing once. Sequencing was performed on peripheral blood. These receptors were collected from a woman aged 60 to 75 with acute or convalescent COVID-19.

The J gene is TRBJ1-1, the V gene TRBV7-9, with 7 nucleotides matching TRBD1. Germline CDR1 SEHNR, CDR2 FQNEAQ (reference sequence). V lost 4 bases, J lost 2 bases, and 1 base stayed unmatched. The length of the CDR3 is 13 residues. The CDR3 sequence is CASSWDSNTEAFF. DNA of the CDR3: TGTGCCAGCAGCTGGGACAGTAACACTGAAGCTTTCTTT.

The rearrangement links TRBV10-1 to TRBJ1-3; the D gene is possibly TRBD1 (5 bases). Deletions cut 7 bases from V and 8 bases from J, with 12 bases between. The CDR3 contains 12 residues. Germline values: CDR1 WNHNN, CDR2 SYGVQD (reference sequence). The CDR3 is CASTRGRDTIYF. The CDR3, as DNA: TGCGCCAGCACACGGGGGAGAGACACCATATATTTT.

The chain has TRBV10-2 and TRBJ1-4; possibly TRBD1 for D (5 bases). Germline assignment: CDR1 WSHSY and CDR2 SAAADI. V was pared by 5 bases and J by 10 bases, with 17 bases between. This CDR3 contains 14 residues. This CDR3 reads CASSSPGGNRKLFF. The DNA for the CDR3 is TGCGCCAGCAGTAGTCCCGGGGGTAATCGAAAACTGTTTTTT.

The table lists this clone with a count of one. The V and J genes are TRBV19 and TRBJ2-1, with 10 bases fitting TRBD2. The CDR3 totals 15 residues. Germline values: CDR1 LNHDA, CDR2 SQIVND (reference sequence). J was trimmed by 5 bases and V by 11 bases; bases with no gene match: 12. In DNA form, the CDR3 reads TGTGCCTCAAGTAGGGCTAGCGGGAGCAACAATGAGCAGTTCTTC. It yields the protein CASSRASGSNNEQFF.

The CDR3 bases are TGTGCCAGCAGCCCATTAGTAGGAGGGAGGGCCGGCTTTCTAGAGACCCAGTACTTC. Encoded protein: CASSPLVGGRAGFLETQYF. The chain uses TRBV11-2 and TRBJ2-5; 7 bases align to TRBD2. J was trimmed by 4 bases and V by 5 bases; bases with no gene match: 22. CDR1 and CDR2 (germline): SGHAT, FQNNGV. This CDR3 spans 19 amino acids.

The chain carries TRBV4-3 and TRBJ1-5; D not certain. Germline V lookup: CDR1 LGHNA, CDR2 YSLEER. The ends were cut back, 0 bases at V and 0 bases at J, with 6 bases in the middle. The CDR3 consists of 15 residues. In DNA form, the CDR3 reads TGCGCCAGCAGCCAAGATCCCAATAGCAATCAGCCCCAGCATTTT. Protein product: CASSQDPNSNQPQHF.

The chain is built from TRBV18 and TRBJ2-3; D is uncertain. Germline-derived CDR1 and CDR2 are KGHSH and LQKENI. V shed 3 bases and J shed 6 bases, with 10 bases lying between them. There are 13 residues in the CDR3. Here the CDR3 reads CASSPSLVDTQYF. In nucleotides, the CDR3 is TGTGCCAGCTCACCTTCTCTAGTGGATACGCAGTATTTT.

This chain uses TRBV19 with TRBJ1-3; no clear D. Between the trimmed V and J ends, which lost 3 bases and 4 bases, there was a span of 13 bases. The CDR3 extends over 15 amino acids. From germline, CDR1 is LNHDA and CDR2 SQIVND (reference sequence). Written as DNA, the CDR3 is TGTGCCAGTAGTATCCCCAGAGAGAGGGGAAACACCATATATTTT. It encodes CASSIPRERGNTIYF.

The chain employs TRBV6-2 or TRBV6-3 and TRBJ2-1; TRBD2 agrees at 9 bases. The ends lost 4 bases at V and 7 bases at J; junction bases unmatched: 14. This CDR3 spans 17 amino acids. CDR1 MNHEY and CDR2 SVGEGT come from the germline V gene. The CDR3 sequence: CASSSGWGSGSKNEQFF. The CDR3 DNA reads TGTGCCAGCAGTTCGGGTTGGGGTAGCGGGAGTAAAAATGAGCAGTTCTTC.

This clone came up once. This chain links TRBV7-8 with TRBJ2-1; 12 positions agree with TRBD2. This CDR3 is built from 14 residues. After removal of 1 base from V and 9 bases from J, the junction contained 1 base not matched to a gene. Germline V gene sequence: CDR1 SGHVS, CDR2 FQNEAQ. CDR3 sequence reads: CASSLELAGGEQFF. The CDR3, as DNA: TGTGCCAGCAGCTTAGAACTAGCGGGAGGTGAGCAGTTCTTC.

This chain uses TRBV19 with TRBJ1-1, with a tentative D call TRBD1 (5 bases). The CDR3 runs to 15 residues. The germline V gene has CDR1 LNHDA and CDR2 SQIVND (reference sequence). The V and J ends lost 3 bases and 0 bases respectively, with 11 bases between them. The CDR3 loop is CASSMFDSMNTEAFF. The CDR3, as DNA: TGTGCCAGTAGTATGTTTGACAGCATGAACACTGAAGCTTTCTTT. Full variable domain (missing parts from reference TRBV19 and TRBJ1-1): DGGITQSPKYLFRKEGQNVTLSCEQNLNHDAMYWYRQDPGQGLRLIYYSQIVNDFQKGDIAEGYSVSREKKESFPLTVTSAQKNPTAFYLCASSMFDSMNTEAFFGQGTRLTVV.

J is TRBJ2-6 and V is TRBV19; 8 bases map to TRBD1. CDR3 size: 18 residues. The ends lost 8 bases at V and 0 bases at J; junction bases unmatched: 12. Germline CDR1 and CDR2: LNHDA and SQIVND (reference sequence). CDR3 coding DNA: TGTGCCAGTGCAAAGGGACAGGCGTATTACTCTGGGGCCAACGTCCTGACTTTC. This sequence encodes CASAKGQAYYSGANVLTF.

V is TRBV5-1 and J is TRBJ2-1; 13 bases line up with TRBD2. Germline V gene data show CDR1 as SGHRS and CDR2 as YFSETQ. Unmatched junction bases numbered 6, after V lost 1 base and J lost 8 bases. The CDR3 is 16 residues long. The CDR3 sequence: CASSLRTSGRAYEQFF. The DNA of the CDR3 is TGCGCCAGCAGCTTGAGAACTAGCGGGAGGGCCTATGAGCAGTTCTTC.

The chain is built from TRBV7-6 and TRBJ2-6; TRBD2 matches at 8 bases. This CDR3 is 15 amino acids long. Germline-derived CDR1 and CDR2 are SGHVS and FNYEAQ. The junction had 3 bases not matched to a gene; V was cut back by 4 bases and J by 4 bases. CDR3 coding DNA: TGTGCCAGCAGCTCGGGGGGGGCGGGGGCCAACGTCCTGACTTTC. Amino acid sequence: CASSSGGAGANVLTF. Together with reference TRBV7-6 and TRBJ2-6, the CDR3 gives the full variable domain: GAGVSQSPRYKVTKRGQDVALRCDPISGHVSLYWYRQALGQGPEFLTYFNYEAQQDKSGLPNDRFSAERPEGSISTLTIQRTEQRDSAMYRCASSSGGAGANVLTFGAGSRLTVL.

This sequence joins TRBV7-9 and TRBJ1-1; D not resolved. The germline CDR1 and CDR2 sequences are SEHNR and FQNEAQ (reference sequence). The CDR3 has 14 amino acids. V dropped 2 bases and J dropped 0 bases, with 7 bases sitting between them. Written as DNA, the CDR3 is TGTGCCAGCAGCTTACGGGAGGTGAACACTGAAGCTTTCTTT. It is translated as CASSLREVNTEAFF.

The chain joins TRBV2 to TRBJ1-2, with unresolved D. V lost 5 bases and J 7 bases, leaving 11 bases between the germline ends. This CDR3 contains 12 residues. The germline V gene has CDR1 SNHLY and CDR2 FYNNEI. The CDR3 sequence: CASSPGSGGYTF. The CDR3 DNA is TGTGCCAGCAGTCCAGGATCCGGTGGCTACACCTTC.

V and J are TRBV7-3 and TRBJ2-5, with 8 bases fitting TRBD2. CDR3 size: 15 residues. With V trimmed by 3 bases and J by 3 bases, 6 bases remained unmatched. The germline V gene encodes CDR1 SGHTA and CDR2 FQGTGA. CDR3 bases: TGTGCCAGCAGCTTGAGACGGGGGGGCGAAGAGACCCAGTACTTC. This translates into CASSLRRGGEETQYF.

This chain uses TRBV9 with TRBJ1-1, with 7 bases matching TRBD1. CDR1 and CDR2 (germline): SGDLS, YYNGEE. This CDR3 contains 14 residues. Trimming removed 5 bases from V and 1 base from J; junction bases left unmatched: 5. The CDR3 coding sequence is TGTGCCAGCAGTCCGGGACAGAAGAACACTGAAGCTTTCTTT. It yields the protein CASSPGQKNTEAFF.

The chain recombines TRBV9 with TRBJ2-1, with D possibly matching TRBD2 (5 bases). There are 15 residues in the CDR3. Germline values: CDR1 SGDLS, CDR2 YYNGEE. Trimming removed 0 bases from V and 4 bases from J, with 11 bases in between. The CDR3 sequence is CASSVGAAAYNEQFF. The CDR3 DNA is TGTGCCAGCAGCGTAGGAGCGGCTGCTTACAATGAGCAGTTCTTC.

The chain combines TRBV3-1 (or the pseudogene TRBV3-2) with TRBJ2-3; TRBD2 agrees at 7 bases. The J segment lost 5 bases and the V segment lost 1 base, leaving 12 bases of the junction unmatched. The CDR3 runs 17 residues. The germline V gene encodes CDR1 LGHDT and CDR2 YNNKEL (reference sequence). The CDR3 protein is CASSQGRVAGVGDTQYF. CDR3 bases: TGTGCCAGCAGCCAAGGGCGCGTGGCGGGGGTGGGAGATACGCAGTATTTT.

The V gene is TRBV24-1, the J gene TRBJ2-3; 9 bases line up with TRBD1. Trimming took 9 bases from V and 0 from J; bases not matched to a gene: 3. From germline, CDR1 is KGHDR and CDR2 SFDVKD. This CDR3 comprises 14 residues. The CDR3 bases are TGTGCCACCGCGGACAGGGGTAGCACAGATACGCAGTATTTT. Protein: CATADRGSTDTQYF.

The chain combines TRBV19 with TRBJ1-5, with TRBD1 matching 9 bases. Germline CDR1 LNHDA, CDR2 SQIVND (reference sequence). The V gene end was trimmed by 4 bases and the J gene end by 7 bases; junction bases not matched to a gene: 11. The CDR3 covers 16 residues. The DNA for the CDR3 is TGTGCCAGTAGTACCCCTCGCGGGGACAGGGTACAGCCCCAGCATTTT. It is translated as CASSTPRGDRVQPQHF.

The rearrangement links TRBV19 to TRBJ1-4, with D unclear. Trimming removed 3 bases from V and 7 bases from J, with 15 bases in between. The CDR3 is 15 amino acids. CDR1 is LNHDA, CDR2 SQIVND, per germline (reference sequence). CDR3 loop: CASSIGGSSTEKLFF. CDR3 sequence (DNA): TGTGCCAGTAGTATCGGTGGGAGCAGTACTGAAAAACTGTTTTTT.

This chain uses TRBV4-3 with TRBJ2-1; 11 bases fit TRBD2. This CDR3 region has 15 residues. V dropped 4 bases and J dropped 9; count of bases not matched to a gene: 8. Germline-derived CDR1 and CDR2 are LGHNA and YSLEER. The CDR3 region has the DNA TGCGCCAGCAGCCCAGAACTAGCGGGAGTTGGTGAGCAGTTCTTC. The encoded protein is CASSPELAGVGEQFF.